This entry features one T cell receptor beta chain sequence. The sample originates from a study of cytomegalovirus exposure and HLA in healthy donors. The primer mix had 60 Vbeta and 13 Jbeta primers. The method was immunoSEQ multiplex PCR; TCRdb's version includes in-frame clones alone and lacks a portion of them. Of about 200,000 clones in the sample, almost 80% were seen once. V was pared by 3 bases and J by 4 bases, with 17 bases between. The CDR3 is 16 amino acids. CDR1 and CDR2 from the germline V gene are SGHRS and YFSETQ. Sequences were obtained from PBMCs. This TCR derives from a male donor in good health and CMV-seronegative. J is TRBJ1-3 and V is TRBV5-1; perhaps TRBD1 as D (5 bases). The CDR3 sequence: CASSSTYRTYGNTIYF. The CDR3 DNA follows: TGCGCCAGCAGCTCAACCTACAGGACCTACGGAAACACCATATATTTT.